This TCR beta chain was found in a study of shared clonotypes between healthy human individuals (dated by TCRdb to the early 2020s). Looking at the study overall: A couple of women and a few men aged 18 to 49 years were included in the cohort. For each donor, CD4 naive and CD4 memory were each given three plates, CD8 naive was given two plates, and CD8 memory was given one plate. To estimate repertoire size and how much clonotype sharing occurs between individuals, the study deeply sequenced the blood TCR repertoires of 5 or 6 healthy adults. To increase sequencing depth and limit assay-specific biases, TCR repertoire library preparation and sequencing were carried out by different laboratories using diverse techniques. Between about 0.9 and 9 billion PBMCs per donor were obtained by leukapheresis. Study-level results and caveats: Naive subsets generally had larger estimated clonotype richness than memory subsets did. Incomplete sequencing was indicated by rarefaction of sorted-subset datasets, despite the large sequencing depth. Pairwise subsampling indicated that sequencing depth was expected to affect the degree of clonotype sharing among donors. Because the study included a small number of donors, the genetic and exposure-history diversity represented was limited. When several donors were compared, the shared fraction of clonotypes was about 5% for naive CD4, around 3.5% for naive CD8, more than 2% for memory CD4, and 0.4% for memory CD8. Compared with non-shared clonotypes, the clonotypes found in all four sorted-subset donors had higher generation probabilities. Only blood was sampled, and tissue TCR repertoires likely differ from those in blood.

To note about this clone: Its antigen target is currently unknown. No base quality information exists; no much larger clone differs at one position.

Trimming accounts for 6 bases at V and 0 bases at J, while the number of junction bases matched to no gene is 7. Sequences MNHEY (CDR1) and SVGAGI (CDR2) are obtained from the germline V gene. Taken from cysteine to phenylalanine, the CDR3 has 15 residues. The read is trimmed to its CDR3 DNA, 45 bases read in frame from base 1. Donors were healthy HIV-negative adults with no recently reported acute infections or vaccinations. Every donor was a Caucasian adult residing in Nashville, Tennessee, USA. CD4+ T cells were enriched by magnetic negative selection, after which naive cells were positively selected on CD45RA and the negative fraction was taken as the memory subset. Blood was collected by leukapheresis, and PBMCs were isolated by Ficoll-Histopaque density gradient centrifugation and then cryopreserved in liquid nitrogen vapor phase. Analytical flow cytometry was used to check the purity and quantity of each magnetically sorted T cell population. Genomic DNA was isolated from each sorted fraction and quantified by UV absorbance on a Nanodrop 2000c.

TCR CDR3 regions were amplified from genomic DNA by multiplex PCR using the deep immunoSEQ assay. Extracted genomic DNA from each cell subset was spread evenly across all wells of several immunoSEQ 96-well plates, with each plate serving as a replicate. For sorted subsets, approximately 200 ng of genomic DNA, equivalent to 30,000 or so T cell genomes, went into each replicate PCR. Purified libraries were measured with a Qubit 3.0 fluorometer, size-checked on a Bioanalyzer 2100, and measured again with the KAPA Library Quantification kit. Each immunoSEQ 96-well plate was sequenced on its own single-read 150-cycle Illumina NextSeq 550 flow cell. Under the source paper's analysis protocol: The immunoSEQ output contained only junctional sequences without quality scores, so filtering could not match that applied to full-length reads. Sequences were annotated with PyIR, a Python wrapper for IgBLAST v1.9, using IMGT germline references to assign V/J genes and CDR3. Reads were filtered out if the reads had weak V/J assignments (E-value above 1e-6), no CDR3, stop codons, out-of-frame junctions, or ambiguous translated residues. V3J clonotypes were defined by identical inferred V gene, J gene, and CDR3 amino acid sequence. The percentage overlap between two repertoires was calculated by dividing the number of shared unique clonotypes by the size of the smaller repertoire. Richness of each repertoire was evaluated using RTK rarefaction, the Chao1 estimator, and Recon v2.1 estimates of unobserved clonotypes. For all TCRbeta clonotypes obtained by the gDNA method from a few donors, generation probabilities were computed with OLGA. The clones in this table, taken by TCRdb from immuneACCESS, are in-frame only. Not every clone is retained; where verified, under half of the shortfall comes from an unresolved V gene, and the cause of the rest is unknown. The V and J calls and clone size are taken from that table; D and trimming were inferred from the DNA. The sample table lists approximately 2.1 million clones, 85% to 95% of them with a count of one. Of the sample, about 0.37% falls within the top ten clones.

Rearrangement joined TRBV6-5 to TRBJ2-7, and 8 junction bases match TRBD2. The TCR comes from a man aged 18 to 30 in good health. Some clones in this sample may be carry-over from other donors' samples. Material: naive CD4+ T cells from PBMCs. The cell subset or site tag for this specimen amounts to: CD45RA+ positively selected. CDR3 loop: CASRDSGTISYEQYF. At the DNA level, the sequence is TGTGCCAGCAGGGATAGCGGGACGATCTCCTACGAGCAGTACTTC.